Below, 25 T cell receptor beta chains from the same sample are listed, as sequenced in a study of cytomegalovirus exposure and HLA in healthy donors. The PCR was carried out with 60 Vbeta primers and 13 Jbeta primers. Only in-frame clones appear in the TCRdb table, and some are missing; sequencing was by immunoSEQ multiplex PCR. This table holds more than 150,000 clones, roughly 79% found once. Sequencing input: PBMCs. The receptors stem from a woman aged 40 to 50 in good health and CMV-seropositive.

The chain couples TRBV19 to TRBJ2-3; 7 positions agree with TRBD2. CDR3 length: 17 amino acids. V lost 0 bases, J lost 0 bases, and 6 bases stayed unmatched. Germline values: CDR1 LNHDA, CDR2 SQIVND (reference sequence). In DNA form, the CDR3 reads TGTGCCAGTAGTATAGATAAGGGCGGGGGTAGCACAGATACGCAGTATTTT. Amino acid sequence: CASSIDKGGGSTDTQYF.

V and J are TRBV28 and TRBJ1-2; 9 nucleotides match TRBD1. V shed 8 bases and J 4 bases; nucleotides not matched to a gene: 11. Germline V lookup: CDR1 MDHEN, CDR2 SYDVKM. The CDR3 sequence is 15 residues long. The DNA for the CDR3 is TGTGCCAGCTGGACCCCCGGGACAGGGAGCTATGGCTACACCTTC. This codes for CASWTPGTGSYGYTF.

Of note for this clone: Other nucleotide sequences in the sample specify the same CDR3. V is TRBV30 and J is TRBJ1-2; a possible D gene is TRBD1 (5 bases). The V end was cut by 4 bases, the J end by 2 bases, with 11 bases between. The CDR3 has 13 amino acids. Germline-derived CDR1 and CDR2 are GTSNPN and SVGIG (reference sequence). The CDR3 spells CAWNQGWNYGYTF. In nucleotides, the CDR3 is TGTGCCTGGAACCAGGGATGGAACTATGGCTACACCTTC.

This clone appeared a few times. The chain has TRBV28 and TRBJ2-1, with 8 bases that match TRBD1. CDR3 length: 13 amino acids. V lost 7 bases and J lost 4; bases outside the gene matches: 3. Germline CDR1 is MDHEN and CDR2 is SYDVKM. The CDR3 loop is CASTGQGYNEQFF. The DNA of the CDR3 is TGTGCCAGCACTGGACAGGGTTACAATGAGCAGTTCTTC. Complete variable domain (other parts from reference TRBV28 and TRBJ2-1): DVKVTQSSRYLVKRTGEKVFLECVQDMDHENMFWYRQDPGLGLRLIYFSYDVKMKEKGDIPEGYSVSREKKERFSLILESASTNQTSMYLCASTGQGYNEQFFGPGTRLTVL.

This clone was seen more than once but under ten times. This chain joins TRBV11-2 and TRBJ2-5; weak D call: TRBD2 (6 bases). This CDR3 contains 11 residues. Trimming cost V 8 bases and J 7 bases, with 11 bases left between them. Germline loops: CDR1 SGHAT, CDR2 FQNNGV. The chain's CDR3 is CASRTSRTQYF. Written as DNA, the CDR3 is TGTGCCAGCCGCACTAGCAGGACCCAGTACTTC.

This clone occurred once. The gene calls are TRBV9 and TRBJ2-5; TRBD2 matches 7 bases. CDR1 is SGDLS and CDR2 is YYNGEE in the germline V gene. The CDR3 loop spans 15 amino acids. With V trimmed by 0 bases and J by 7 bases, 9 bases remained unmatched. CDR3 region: CASSVESERGLTQYF. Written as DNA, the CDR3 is TGTGCCAGCAGCGTAGAGAGCGAGCGGGGTCTGACCCAGTACTTC.

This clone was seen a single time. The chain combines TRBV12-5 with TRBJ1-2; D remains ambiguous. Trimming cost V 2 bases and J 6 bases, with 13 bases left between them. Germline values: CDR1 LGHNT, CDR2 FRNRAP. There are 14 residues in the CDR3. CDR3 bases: TGTGCTAGTGGTTTGACCCCCTTAGTCGATGGCTACACCTTC. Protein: CASGLTPLVDGYTF. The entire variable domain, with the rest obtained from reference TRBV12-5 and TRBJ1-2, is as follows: DARVTQTPRHKVTEMGQEVTMRCQPILGHNTVFWYRQTMMQGLELLAYFRNRAPLDDSGMPKDRFSAEMPDATLATLKIQPSEPRDSAVYFCASGLTPLVDGYTFGSGTRLTVV.

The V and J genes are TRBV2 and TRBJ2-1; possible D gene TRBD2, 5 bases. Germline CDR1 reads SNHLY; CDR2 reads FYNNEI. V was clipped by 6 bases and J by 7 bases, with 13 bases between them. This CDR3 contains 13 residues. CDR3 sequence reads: CASRKDRGNEQFF. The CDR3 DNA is TGTGCCAGCAGAAAGGACCGCGGGAATGAGCAGTTCTTC.

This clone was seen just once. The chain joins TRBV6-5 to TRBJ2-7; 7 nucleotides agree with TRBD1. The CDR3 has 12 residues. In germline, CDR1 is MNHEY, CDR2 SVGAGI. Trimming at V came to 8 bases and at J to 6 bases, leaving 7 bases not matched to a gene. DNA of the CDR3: TGTGCCAGCCATCGCGCAGGGGGCGAGCAGTACTTC. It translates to CASHRAGGEQYF.

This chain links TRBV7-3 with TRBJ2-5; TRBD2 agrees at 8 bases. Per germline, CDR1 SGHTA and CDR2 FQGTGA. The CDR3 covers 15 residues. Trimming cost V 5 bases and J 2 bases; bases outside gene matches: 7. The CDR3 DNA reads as TGTGCCAGCAGCCCCGGAGCGGGGGCACAAGAGACCCAGTACTTC. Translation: CASSPGAGAQETQYF.

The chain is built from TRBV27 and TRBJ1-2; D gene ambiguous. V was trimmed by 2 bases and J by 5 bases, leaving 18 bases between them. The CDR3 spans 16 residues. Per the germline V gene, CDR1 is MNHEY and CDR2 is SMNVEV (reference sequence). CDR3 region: CASSLNPWAGGYGYTF. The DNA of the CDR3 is TGTGCCAGCAGTTTAAACCCCTGGGCAGGAGGATATGGCTACACCTTC.

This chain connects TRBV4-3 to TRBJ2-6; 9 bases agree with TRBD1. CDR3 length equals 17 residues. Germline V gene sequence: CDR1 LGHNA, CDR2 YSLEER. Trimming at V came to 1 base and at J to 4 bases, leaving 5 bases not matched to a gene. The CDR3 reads CASSQGTGDGGANVLTF. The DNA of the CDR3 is TGCGCCAGCAGCCAAGGGACAGGGGATGGCGGGGCCAACGTCCTGACTTTC.

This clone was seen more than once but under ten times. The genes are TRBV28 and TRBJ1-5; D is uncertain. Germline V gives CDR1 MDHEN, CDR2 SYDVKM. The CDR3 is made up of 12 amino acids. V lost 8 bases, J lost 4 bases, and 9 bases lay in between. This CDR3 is CASVVENQPQHF. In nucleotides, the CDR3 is TGTGCCAGCGTCGTGGAGAATCAGCCCCAGCATTTT.

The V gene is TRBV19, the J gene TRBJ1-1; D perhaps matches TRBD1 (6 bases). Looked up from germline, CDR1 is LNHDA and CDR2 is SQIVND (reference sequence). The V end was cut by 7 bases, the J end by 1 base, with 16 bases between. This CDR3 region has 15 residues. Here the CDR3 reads CASIPRGGKNTEAFF. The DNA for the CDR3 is TGTGCCAGTATACCTCGTGGGGGCAAGAACACTGAAGCTTTCTTT.

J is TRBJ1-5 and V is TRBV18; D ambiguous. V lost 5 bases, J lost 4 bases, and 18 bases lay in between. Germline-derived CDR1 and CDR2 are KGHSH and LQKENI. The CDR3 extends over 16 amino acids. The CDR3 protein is CASSVGSLESNQPQHF. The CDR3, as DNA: TGTGCCAGCTCAGTCGGGTCCCTGGAAAGTAATCAGCCCCAGCATTTT. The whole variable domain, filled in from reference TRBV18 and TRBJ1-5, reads NAGVMQNPRHLVRRRGQEARLRCSPMKGHSHVYWYRQLPEEGLKFMVYLQKENIIDESGMPKERFSAEFPKEGPSILRIQQVVRGDSAAYFCASSVGSLESNQPQHFGDGTRLSIL.

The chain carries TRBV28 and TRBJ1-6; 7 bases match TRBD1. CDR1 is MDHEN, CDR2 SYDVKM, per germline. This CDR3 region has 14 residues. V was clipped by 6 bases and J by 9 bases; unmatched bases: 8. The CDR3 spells CASSQTGLGSPLHF. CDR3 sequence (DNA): TGTGCCAGCAGCCAGACAGGGTTGGGTTCACCCCTCCACTTT. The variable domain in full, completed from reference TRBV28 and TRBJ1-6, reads DVKVTQSSRYLVKRTGEKVFLECVQDMDHENMFWYRQDPGLGLRLIYFSYDVKMKEKGDIPEGYSVSREKKERFSLILESASTNQTSMYLCASSQTGLGSPLHFGNGTRLTVT.

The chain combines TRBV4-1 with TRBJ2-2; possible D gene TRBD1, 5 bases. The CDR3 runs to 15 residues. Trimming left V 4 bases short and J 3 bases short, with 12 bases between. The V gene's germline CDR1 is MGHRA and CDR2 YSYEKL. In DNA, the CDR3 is TGCGCCAGCAGCCCGGCAGGGCTAGACACCGGGGAGCTGTTTTTT. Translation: CASSPAGLDTGELFF.

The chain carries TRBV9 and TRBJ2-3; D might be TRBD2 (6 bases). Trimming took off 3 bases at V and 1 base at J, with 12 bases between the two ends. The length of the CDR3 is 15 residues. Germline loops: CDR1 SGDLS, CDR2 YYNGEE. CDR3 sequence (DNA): TGTGCCAGCAGCGGGGGAGCGGGCCGCACAGATACGCAGTATTTT. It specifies CASSGGAGRTDTQYF.

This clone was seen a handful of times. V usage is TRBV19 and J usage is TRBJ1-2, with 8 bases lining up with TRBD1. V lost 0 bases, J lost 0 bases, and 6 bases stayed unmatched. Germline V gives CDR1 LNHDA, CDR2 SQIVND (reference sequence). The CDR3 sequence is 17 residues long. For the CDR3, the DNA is TGTGCCAGTAGTATAGACTTCGGGACAGGAGCTAACTATGGCTACACCTTC. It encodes CASSIDFGTGANYGYTF.

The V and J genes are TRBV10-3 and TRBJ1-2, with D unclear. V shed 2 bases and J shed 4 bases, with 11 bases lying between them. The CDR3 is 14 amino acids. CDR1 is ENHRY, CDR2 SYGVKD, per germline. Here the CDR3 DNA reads TGTGCCATCAGTGAGATTATGGGGAGCTATGGCTACACCTTC. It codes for CAISEIMGSYGYTF.

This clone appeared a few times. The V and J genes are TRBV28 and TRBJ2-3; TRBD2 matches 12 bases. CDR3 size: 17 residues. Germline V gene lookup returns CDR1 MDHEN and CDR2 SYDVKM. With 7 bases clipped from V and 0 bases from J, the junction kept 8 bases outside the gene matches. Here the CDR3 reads CASKLGTSGRSTDTQYF. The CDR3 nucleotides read TGTGCCAGCAAACTAGGGACTAGCGGGCGTAGCACAGATACGCAGTATTTT.

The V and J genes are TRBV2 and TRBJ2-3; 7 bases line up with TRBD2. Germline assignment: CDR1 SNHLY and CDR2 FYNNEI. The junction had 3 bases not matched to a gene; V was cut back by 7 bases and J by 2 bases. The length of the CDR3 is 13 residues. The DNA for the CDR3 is TGTGCCAGCACGCTAGCGGACACAGATACGCAGTATTTT. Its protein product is CASTLADTDTQYF.

The CDR3 is CAWSWASGDEQFF. The DNA for the CDR3 is TGTGCCTGGAGTTGGGCTAGCGGGGATGAGCAGTTCTTC. V is TRBV30 and J is TRBJ2-1; 9 positions agree with TRBD2. CDR3 length equals 13 residues. Germline loops: CDR1 GTSNPN, CDR2 SVGIG (reference sequence). V was pared by 2 bases and J by 8 bases, with 4 bases of the junction left unmatched.

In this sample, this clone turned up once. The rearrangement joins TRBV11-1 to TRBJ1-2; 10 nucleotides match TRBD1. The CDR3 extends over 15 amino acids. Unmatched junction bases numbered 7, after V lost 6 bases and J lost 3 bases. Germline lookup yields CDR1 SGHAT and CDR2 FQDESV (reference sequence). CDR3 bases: TGTGCCAGCAGTTCCGGCGGGACAGGGGACTATGGCTACACCTTC. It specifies CASSSGGTGDYGYTF.

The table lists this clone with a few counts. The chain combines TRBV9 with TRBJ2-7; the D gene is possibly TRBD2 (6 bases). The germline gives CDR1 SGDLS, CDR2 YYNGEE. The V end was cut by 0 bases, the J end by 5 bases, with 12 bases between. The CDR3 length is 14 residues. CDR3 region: CASSVAGGPHEQYF. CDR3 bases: TGTGCCAGCAGCGTAGCCGGGGGTCCCCACGAGCAGTACTTC.